The 3 T cell receptor beta chains in this list originate from one sample, sequenced in a study of cytomegalovirus exposure and HLA in healthy donors. PCR involved 60 Vbeta and 13 Jbeta primers. Produced via immunoSEQ multiplex PCR; TCRdb's table is partial and in-frame only. The profile shows fewer than 70,000 clones, roughly four fifths of them singletons. Source material: PBMCs. The receptor set was obtained from a human donor in good health.

This clone was detected only a few times. The rearrangement links TRBV5-1 to TRBJ2-1, with TRBD2 matching over 10 bases. The ends lost 0 bases at V and 8 bases at J; junction bases unmatched: 5. The length of the CDR3 is 15 residues. Per the germline V gene, CDR1 is SGHRS and CDR2 is YFSETQ. CDR3 sequence: CASSLVASGSDEQFF. CDR3 bases: TGCGCCAGCAGCTTGGTGGCTAGCGGGAGTGATGAGCAGTTCTTC.

This chain links TRBV9 with TRBJ2-2, with D tentatively TRBD1 (5 bases). There are 16 residues in the CDR3. The germline V and J ends were trimmed by 1 base and 2 bases, with 12 bases remaining between them. Germline V gene lookup returns CDR1 SGDLS and CDR2 YYNGEE. DNA for the CDR3: TGTGCCAGCAGCGTATTCTCAGGGCTTAACACCGGGGAGCTGTTTTTT. Translating gives CASSVFSGLNTGELFF. The whole variable domain, filled in from reference TRBV9 and TRBJ2-2, reads DSGVTQTPKHLITATGQRVTLRCSPRSGDLSVYWYQQSLDQGLQFLIQYYNGEERAKGNILERFSAQQFPDLHSELNLSSLELGDSALYFCASSVFSGLNTGELFFGEGSRLTVL.

This clone came up a few times. Here the CDR3 reads CASSYSGSHSYEQYF. The CDR3 coding sequence is TGTGCCAGCAGTTATAGCGGGAGCCACTCCTACGAGCAGTACTTC. The chain uses TRBV7-2 and TRBJ2-7; 9 bases are shared with TRBD2. With V trimmed by 6 bases and J by 0 bases, 6 bases remained unmatched. This CDR3 spans 15 amino acids. Germline loops: CDR1 SGHTA, CDR2 FQGNSA.